The 32 T cell receptor beta chains reported below all come from one sample, sequenced in a study of Graves' ophthalmopathy and Graves' hyperthyroidism. The TCR beta CDR3 regions underwent amplification from RNA transcripts. Second-round multiplex PCR followed a first-round RT-PCR using HTBI primers. MiXCR, applied by TCRdb to the multiplex PCR reads, yields one record per CDR3 protein. This sample has hundreds of thousands of distinct CDR3 sequences, with approximately 21% found just once. Sequencing was carried out using peripheral blood. These receptors originate from a woman under 30 with stable Graves' hyperthyroidism.

This clonotype was found many times. This chain connects TRBV20-1 to TRBJ1-1, with a weak D call TRBD1 (5 bases). V was clipped by 3 bases and J by 1 base, with 12 bases between them. Germline CDR1 and CDR2: DFQATT and SNEGSKA (reference sequence). This CDR3 comprises 14 residues. DNA of the CDR3: TGCAGTGCTAGCCAACCCGACAGGAACACTGAAGCTTTCTTT. Protein sequence: CSASQPDRNTEAFF.

In this sample, this clonotype turned up many times. The chain couples TRBV20-1 to TRBJ2-7; TRBD1 might be the D (6 bases). Germline V gene sequence: CDR1 DFQATT, CDR2 SNEGSKA (reference sequence). Trimming removed 5 bases from V and 5 bases from J, with 19 bases in between. This CDR3 is built from 14 residues. Here the CDR3 DNA reads TGCAGTGCTCTCGGACAGACCCTGATTAACGAGCAGTACTTC. Its translation is CSALGQTLINEQYF.

This clonotype has ten or more counts. This chain joins TRBV10-3 and TRBJ1-5; D remains unclear. The CDR3 extends over 13 amino acids. From germline, CDR1 is ENHRY and CDR2 SYGVKD. V lost 0 bases, J lost 7 bases, and 7 bases lay in between. The CDR3 DNA reads as TGTGCCATCAGTGAGTCGGGCGAACAGCCCCAGCATTTT. Its translation is CAISESGEQPQHF.

This clonotype was counted many times. This sequence joins TRBV7-3 and TRBJ2-7; possibly TRBD1 for D (5 bases). Trimming cost V 4 bases and J 9 bases, with 16 bases left between them. Germline CDR1 and CDR2: SGHTA and FQGTGA. The CDR3 loop spans 13 amino acids. This CDR3 is CASSSQGMVAQYF. CDR3 nucleotides: TGTGCCAGCAGCTCCCAGGGAATGGTGGCGCAGTACTTC.

The chain has TRBV7-2 and TRBJ2-5; no clear D gene. The ends were cut back, 1 base at V and 5 bases at J, with 17 bases in the middle. Germline assignment: CDR1 SGHTA and CDR2 FQGNSA. This CDR3 is 16 amino acids long. The CDR3 protein is CASSLGGRAVGETQYF. The CDR3 DNA is TGTGCCAGCAGCTTAGGGGGAAGGGCTGTGGGGGAGACCCAGTACTTC.

The rearrangement joins TRBV18 to TRBJ2-7; the D gene is possibly TRBD2 (6 bases). Germline CDR1 is KGHSH and CDR2 is LQKENI. V was trimmed by 6 bases and J by 4 bases, leaving 16 bases between them. CDR3 length: 14 residues. CDR3: CASSRDAGIYEQYF. The CDR3 DNA reads TGTGCCAGCTCCAGGGACGCGGGGATATACGAGCAGTACTTC. The whole variable domain, filled in from reference TRBV18 and TRBJ2-7, reads NAGVMQNPRHLVRRRGQEARLRCSPMKGHSHVYWYRQLPEEGLKFMVYLQKENIIDESGMPKERFSAEFPKEGPSILRIQQVVRGDSAAYFCASSRDAGIYEQYFGPGTRLTVT.

At least ten counts were recorded for this clonotype. One base away lies a much larger clone, so this may be a sequencing read error. This chain connects TRBV20-1 to TRBJ1-2; D gene ambiguous. This CDR3 contains 11 residues. Looked up from germline, CDR1 is DFQATT and CDR2 is SNEGSKA (reference sequence). The CDR3 is CSAYINHGYTF. The CDR3 region has the DNA TGCAGCGCATATATAAACCATGGCTACACCTTC.

This clonotype was recorded a few times. V and J are TRBV19 and TRBJ2-2; a possible D gene is TRBD2 (6 bases). The CDR3 has 11 amino acids. V lost 11 bases to trimming and J lost 2 bases, with 6 bases between them. Germline-derived CDR1 and CDR2 are LNHDA and SQIVND (reference sequence). In DNA form, the CDR3 reads TGTGCCGCGGGAAACACCGGGGAGCTGTTTTTT. It is translated as CAAGNTGELFF.

To note about this clonotype: An end of the junction does not agree with germline; a read error may underlie this. The J gene is TRBJ1-5, the V gene TRBV2; no firm D call. Per the germline V gene, CDR1 is SNHLY and CDR2 is FYNNEI. This CDR3 is built from 12 residues. The CDR3 DNA reads as TGTGCCAGCAGCGAAGCAGTTCAGCCCCAGCATTTT. As protein: CASSEAVQPQHF.

This clonotype was counted a few times. As DNA, the CDR3 is TGCAGCGTTGATGGCGGGACCACCCAAGAGACCCAGTACTTC. Translation: CSVDGGTTQETQYF. The chain has TRBV29-1 and TRBJ2-5, with D tentatively TRBD2 (6 bases). V lost 3 bases to trimming and J lost 1 base, with 12 bases between them. The CDR3 has 14 amino acids. Germline V lookup: CDR1 SQVTM, CDR2 ANQGSEA.

Note on this clonotype: A single base separates this from a much larger clone, so it may be a read error. The chain has TRBV7-9 and TRBJ2-7; possibly TRBD2 for D (7 bases). The CDR3 totals 14 residues. Germline V gene sequence: CDR1 SEHNR, CDR2 FQNEAQ (reference sequence). CDR3 bases: TGTGCCAGCAGCTTAGCGAACAGGGACTACGAGCGGTACTTC. This translates into CASSLANRDYERYF.

This clonotype has ten or more counts. V is TRBV5-1 and J is TRBJ1-1, with TRBD1 matching 10 bases. V shed 1 base, J shed 5 bases, and the junction held 2 bases outside the gene matches. The CDR3 runs to 14 residues. The germline V gene has CDR1 SGHRS and CDR2 YFSETQ. The CDR3, as DNA: TGCGCCAGCAGCTTGCGACAGGGGGCAACTGAAGCTTTCTTT. It translates to CASSLRQGATEAFF.

The chain joins TRBV20-1 to TRBJ2-7, with 7 bases that match TRBD1. Germline V lookup: CDR1 DFQATT, CDR2 SNEGSKA (reference sequence). The V gene end was trimmed by 1 base and the J gene end by 2 bases; junction bases not matched to a gene: 14. CDR3 size: 17 residues. CDR3 amino acids: CSARGGQKILTTYEQYF. CDR3 DNA: TGCAGTGCTAGAGGGGGACAGAAAATTCTAACAACCTACGAGCAGTACTTC.

This clonotype came up many times. This CDR3 is CASSSGPTPYEQYF. The CDR3, as DNA: TGTGCCAGCAGTTCGGGACCTACCCCCTACGAGCAGTACTTC. V usage is TRBV12-3 or TRBV12-4 and J usage is TRBJ2-7; either TRBD1 or TRBD2 may supply D (5 bases each). V was shortened by 4 bases and J by 2 bases, with 12 bases between the two germline ends. The CDR3 extends over 14 amino acids.

This clonotype has ten or more counts. A read error may be the cause here, since a much bigger clone is one base away. The V gene is TRBV12-3 or TRBV12-4, the J gene TRBJ1-1, with a weak D call TRBD1 (5 bases). The length of the CDR3 is 17 residues. The DNA of the CDR3 is TGTGCCAGCAGTTTAGCTTTCGGGGGGGAAGGGAACACTGGAGCTTTCTTT. Translating gives CASSLAFGGEGNTGAFF.

This clonotype was detected ten times or more. This rearrangement joins TRBV25-1 to TRBJ2-5, with 10 bases aligning to TRBD2. The germline gives CDR1 MGHDK, CDR2 SYGVNS. After removal of 4 bases from V and 4 bases from J, the junction contained 9 bases not matched to a gene. This CDR3 has 16 amino acids. CDR3 in DNA: TGTGCCAGCAGTGGAACGTTAGCGGGAGGTACAGAGACCCAGTACTTC. Translated: CASSGTLAGGTETQYF.

V gene TRBV6-2 or TRBV6-3 combines with J gene TRBJ1-5; 7 bases agree with TRBD1. V shed 2 bases, J shed 7 bases, and the junction held 5 bases outside the gene matches. The germline V gene encodes CDR1 MNHEY and CDR2 SVGEGT. This CDR3 has 14 residues. The CDR3 spells CASSYQRGQQPQHF. The CDR3, as DNA: TGTGCCAGCAGTTACCAAAGGGGGCAACAGCCCCAGCATTTT.

This clonotype was seen many times. This chain links TRBV5-5 with TRBJ1-1; D gene unclear. Germline V CDR1 and CDR2: SGHKS, YYEKEE (reference sequence). V gave up 3 bases and J gave up 8 bases, with 8 bases separating them. The CDR3 loop spans 11 amino acids. The chain's CDR3 is CASSYAVEAFF. In DNA, the CDR3 is TGTGCCAGCAGCTACGCAGTAGAAGCTTTCTTT.

The sample holds many counts of this clonotype. The rearrangement uses TRBV6-5 and TRBJ2-5; D unresolved. Trimming left V 0 bases short and J 2 bases short, with 7 bases between. This CDR3 is built from 14 residues. Per germline, CDR1 MNHEY and CDR2 SVGAGI. CDR3 DNA sequence: TGTGCCAGCAGTTACTCCTCGGCACAAGAGACCCAGTACTTC. This gives the protein CASSYSSAQETQYF.

Points on this clonotype: A much larger clone lies one base from this, so it may be a read error. V and J are TRBV28 and TRBJ1-5; perhaps TRBD1 as D (5 bases). The CDR3 length is 14 residues. V was clipped by 11 bases and J by 6 bases, with 20 bases between them. Germline V gene lookup returns CDR1 MDHEN and CDR2 SYDVKM. The CDR3 DNA is TGTGCCTGCAACTGGGGGTGGCTAAGTCAGCCCCAGCATTTT. Amino acids: CACNWGWLSQPQHF.

This clonotype has a handful of counts. This may be a read error, as it is one base from a much larger clone. This sequence joins TRBV2 and TRBJ1-2, with D unresolved. This CDR3 is 11 amino acids long. Germline V CDR1 and CDR2: SNHLY, FYNNEI. CDR3 in amino acids: CASARNDGFTF. DNA for the CDR3: TGTGCCAGCGCGAGGAACGATGGCTTCACCTTC.

This clonotype was seen at least ten times. This chain joins TRBV12-3 or TRBV12-4 and TRBJ1-1; TRBD1 matches at 7 bases. V lost 3 bases to trimming and J lost 0 bases; unmatched junction nucleotides: 1. The CDR3 totals 14 residues. The CDR3 sequence is CASSFTGVNTEAFF. The CDR3 nucleotides are TGTGCCAGCAGTTTCACAGGGGTGAACACTGAAGCTTTCTTT.

The chain is built from TRBV11-2 and TRBJ1-2; D is uncertain. The CDR3 has 16 residues. The germline gives CDR1 SGHAT, CDR2 FQNNGV. With 5 bases removed from V and 3 bases from J, the gap between germline ends came to 19 bases. The CDR3, as DNA: TGTGCCAGCAGCCATTTGCGGGGTCAGAGTGACTATGGCTACACCTTC. Amino acid sequence: CASSHLRGQSDYGYTF.

Ten or more counts support this clonotype. The V gene is TRBV2, the J gene TRBJ1-1; D remains unclear. Germline V lookup: CDR1 SNHLY, CDR2 FYNNEI. CDR3 length equals 14 residues. The V end was cut by 4 bases, the J end by 3 bases, with 12 bases between. The CDR3 coding sequence is TGTGCCAGCAGTGTGTCAGTGACGGACACTGAAGCTTTCTTT. Translated, it gives CASSVSVTDTEAFF.

In its sample, this clonotype was seen many times. The rearrangement links TRBV7-6 to TRBJ2-3; D possibly corresponds to TRBD2 (6 bases). This CDR3 has 12 residues. Trimming left V 4 bases short and J 4 bases short, with 6 bases between. Germline V gene sequence: CDR1 SGHVS, CDR2 FNYEAQ. The CDR3 sequence: CASSWGADTQYF. The CDR3 bases are TGTGCCAGCAGCTGGGGGGCAGATACGCAGTATTTT.

This clonotype has a count of ten or more. The chain links TRBV7-6 to TRBJ2-7; TRBD2 matches 8 bases. The V gene end was trimmed by 1 base and the J gene end by 3 bases; junction bases not matched to a gene: 5. The germline V gene encodes CDR1 SGHVS and CDR2 FNYEAQ. This CDR3 has 15 amino acids. The CDR3 DNA reads TGTGCCAGCAGCTTAGGACGGGAGGGCCACTACGAGCAGTACTTC. It codes for CASSLGREGHYEQYF.

In its sample, this clonotype was seen many times. The chain carries TRBV7-8 and TRBJ2-4, with 7 bases identical to TRBD2. This CDR3 has 16 residues. V was clipped by 1 base and J by 7 bases; unmatched bases: 10. The V gene's germline CDR1 is SGHVS and CDR2 FQNEAQ. CDR3 bases: TGTGCCAGCAGCTTAGAAGGGCTTGCGGGAGTGAACATTCAGTACTTC. Translated, it gives CASSLEGLAGVNIQYF.

This clonotype was counted ten times or more. V gene TRBV19 combines with J gene TRBJ2-5; a possible D gene is TRBD1 (6 bases). Germline assignment: CDR1 LNHDA and CDR2 SQIVND (reference sequence). The CDR3 sequence is 15 residues long. V lost 3 bases and J 6 bases, leaving 17 bases between the germline ends. The CDR3 DNA follows: TGTGCCAGTAGTATCGGCAGACAGGCTGGCCAGACCCAGTACTTC. Encoded protein: CASSIGRQAGQTQYF.

This clonotype was seen many times. The J gene is TRBJ2-7, the V gene TRBV11-2, with D perhaps matching TRBD1 or TRBD2 (6 bases each). V shed 2 bases and J shed 5 bases, with 13 bases lying between them. Germline CDR1 is SGHAT and CDR2 is FQNNGV. The CDR3 is 14 residues long. CDR3 amino acids: CASSLIQGRNEQYF. The CDR3 DNA sequence: TGTGCCAGCAGCTTAATCCAGGGGAGGAACGAGCAGTACTTC.

The chain employs TRBV2 and TRBJ2-2; D may be TRBD2 (5 bases). The CDR3 loop spans 14 amino acids. CDR1 is SNHLY and CDR2 is FYNNEI in the germline V gene. V was clipped by 7 bases and J by 3 bases, with 12 bases between them. The CDR3 is CASMRAEDTGELFF. DNA for the CDR3: TGTGCCAGCATGAGGGCTGAGGACACCGGGGAGCTGTTTTTT.

This clonotype was counted at least ten times. The CDR3 DNA reads as TGCAGTGCTAGAGATCGGCTAGCGGGGATTCGGACGGAGACCCAGTACTTC. This sequence encodes CSARDRLAGIRTETQYF. V and J are TRBV20-1 and TRBJ2-5; 9 bases are a match to TRBD2. The CDR3 loop spans 17 amino acids. Germline CDR1 DFQATT, CDR2 SNEGSKA (reference sequence). V dropped 0 bases and J dropped 5; count of bases not matched to a gene: 13.

A remark on this clonotype: At one of its ends the junction is not consistent with the germline gene, which may arise from a read error. The chain joins TRBV2 to TRBJ2-4; the D is unclear. CDR3 size: 15 residues. CDR1 is SNHLY and CDR2 is FYNNEI in the germline V gene. For the CDR3, the DNA is TGTGCCAGCAGTGATGGCAGGTCTGCCAAAAACATTAAGTACTTC. Its protein product is CASSDGRSAKNIKYF.